The rows below give T cell receptor beta chains drawn from one sample of a study of post-analysis software for immune sequencing data. TCRdb passed the PCR reads through MiXCR, listing each CDR3 protein once. The table includes about 460,000 distinct CDR3 sequences, roughly 45% detected once. The sequencing input was blood. Receptors were obtained from a girl aged 5-17 years with multiple sclerosis. Both conserved end residues are part of each CDR3. Fields, in order: clone size, J gene, D gene, V gene, CDR3 DNA, CDR3 protein. The D gene is left open where the match is weak. Rows may omit the clone size; those that give it use once, few, many or a size class.

few TRBJ2-3 - TRBV12-3/TRBV12-4 TGTGCCAGCACTCCAAGGGCCGGCACAGATACGCAGTATTTT CASTPRAGTDTQYF
- TRBJ2-1 TRBD1 TRBV7-6 TGTGCCAGCAGCTTAGCTCCGGGACAGGACAATGAGCAGTTCTTC CASSLAPGQDNEQFF
- TRBJ2-3 TRBD2 TRBV20-1 TGCAGTGCGACAGGACTAGCGACATACATCACAGATACGCAGTATTTT CSATGLATYITDTQYF
- TRBJ2-5 - TRBV5-1 TGCGCCAGCAGCTTTCACAGGGAGGGTGGCCAAGACACCCAGTACTTC CASSFHREGGQDTQYF
- TRBJ1-2 - TRBV29-1 TGCAGCGTTGAAGAGGGCTACTATGGCTACACCTTC CSVEEGYYGYTF
- TRBJ2-7 TRBD2 TRBV27 TGTGCCAGCAGTTTGCTAGCGGGCTACGAGCAGTACTTC CASSLLAGYEQYF
- TRBJ2-7 - TRBV7-7 TGTGCTAGCTGCCCGGACCACCCCTCCTACGAGCAGTACTTC CASCPDHPSYEQYF
- TRBJ1-2 - TRBV5-1 TGCGCCAGCAGCTTTGGAACCGTCCTTAACTATGGCTACACCTTC CASSFGTVLNYGYTF
- TRBJ2-1 - TRBV28 TGTGCCAGCAGTTTAACTAATCAAATCGATGAGCAGTTCTTC CASSLTNQIDEQFF
- TRBJ2-1 - TRBV9 TGTGCCAGCAGCGTAGCTGGGGACAGAGCGGGAGTCAATGAGCAGTTCTTC CASSVAGDRAGVNEQFF
- TRBJ2-7 - TRBV28 TGTGCCAGCAGCGAATCCCGGGGGGAGCAGTACTTC CASSESRGEQYF
- TRBJ2-7 - TRBV28 TGTGCCAGCAGTTCGGACCGCTACGAGCAGTACTTC CASSSDRYEQYF
few TRBJ1-2 TRBD1 TRBV7-3 TGTGCCAGCAGCTTACCGGGACAGGGAAACTATGGCTACACCTTC CASSLPGQGNYGYTF
- TRBJ2-1 TRBD2 TRBV4-1 TGCGCCAGCAGCCAACACCGAAGCGGGAGCGGAGAGAATGAGCAGTTCTTC CASSQHRSGSGENEQFF
few TRBJ1-5 - TRBV6-1 TGTGCCAGCATCGGGGGGCGAGGGTATCGCAATCAGCCCCAGCATTTT CASIGGRGYRNQPQHF
- TRBJ2-7 - TRBV6-1 TGTGCCAGCAGTGACTATTTGGGCAACTACGAGCAGTACTTC CASSDYLGNYEQYF
once TRBJ2-1 - TRBV7-2 TGTGCCAGCAGCTTAGGCGGCGTCCTTTTAAATGAGCAGTTCTTC CASSLGGVLLNEQFF
- TRBJ2-5 - TRBV29-1 TGCAGCGTTGATTATCGTGGGGGTCGGTACTTC CSVDYRGGRYF
few TRBJ2-7 TRBD2 TRBV5-1 TGCGCCAGCAGCTTGGATTCTAGCGGCCCTGGCTCCTACGAGCAGTACTTC CASSLDSSGPGSYEQYF
- TRBJ1-1 - TRBV12-5 TGTGCTAGTGCCCTTCGGGGGAAGAACACTGAAGCTTTCTTT CASALRGKNTEAFF
- TRBJ2-5 - TRBV25-1 TGTGCCAGCAGTGAATCTACCCAGACTTTAGCCCTCGAGACCCAGTACTTC CASSESTQTLALETQYF
- TRBJ2-3 TRBD2 TRBV5-1 TGCGCCAGCAGCTCCGGGAGGGGGAGCGGCACAGATACGCAGTATTTT CASSSGRGSGTDTQYF
few TRBJ2-1 - TRBV7-2 TGTGCCAGCAGCTCCCTCTTCGGGGGAGACAATGAGCAGTTCTTC CASSSLFGGDNEQFF
few TRBJ1-5 - TRBV20-1 TGCAGTGCTAGAGACTCGACGGGACGGAGCAATCAGCCCCAGCATTTT CSARDSTGRSNQPQHF
- TRBJ1-1 TRBD1 TRBV13 TGTGCCAGCAGCTTAGCCGACAGGGTCGGAGAAGCTTTCTTT CASSLADRVGEAFF
- TRBJ2-5 TRBD2 TRBV15 TGTGCCAGCAGAGGCGGGGGACTCCAAGAGGCCCAGTACTTC CASRGGGLQEAQYF
- TRBJ1-6 - TRBV28 TGTGCCAGCACCTCCCGCGAATCACCCCTCCACTTT CASTSRESPLHF
- TRBJ1-2 TRBD1 TRBV7-2 TGTGCCAGCAGCTTAGGTACAGGGGAGGGGAACTATGGCTACACCTTC CASSLGTGEGNYGYTF
few TRBJ1-5 - TRBV12-3/TRBV12-4 TGTGCCAGCAGTTTTGAAGGGTTGAGCAATCAGCCCCAGCATTTT CASSFEGLSNQPQHF
- TRBJ2-7 TRBD2 TRBV20-1 TGCAGTGCTAGAGGGACTAGCGGGAGCGACGAGCAGTACTTC CSARGTSGSDEQYF
once TRBJ2-5 TRBD2 TRBV12-3/TRBV12-4 TGTGCCAGCAGTTTAGGGCGCCTAGCGGGATTGGAGACCCAGTACTTC CASSLGRLAGLETQYF
- TRBJ2-3 - TRBV9 TGTGCCAGCAGCCAGAGGCGGGATAACAGGGGCACAGATACGCAGTATTTT CASSQRRDNRGTDTQYF
- TRBJ1-1 - TRBV7-9 TGTGCCAGCAGCGGGCGCCTAAGCCTTCCGGGTTCTGAAGCTTTCTTT CASSGRLSLPGSEAFF
few TRBJ1-2 TRBD1 TRBV27 TGTGCTGTGGGACAGCTCTATGGCTACACCTTC CAVGQLYGYTF
- TRBJ2-1 TRBD2 TRBV15 TGTGCCGCCAGCAGAGGAGAAGGACTAGCTCTCGGGGAGCAGTTCTTC CAASRGEGLALGEQFF
- TRBJ1-2 - TRBV20-1 TGCAGTGCCGACGGGGGATCCAGGGATGGCTACACCTTC CSADGGSRDGYTF
- TRBJ2-1 - TRBV20-1 TGCAGTGCTAGAGTGATCGAGTCCTACAATGAGCAGTTCTTC CSARVIESYNEQFF
few TRBJ2-7 - TRBV12-3/TRBV12-4 TGTGCCAGCAGTTTAGAGGGGGGTAGCCCCTACGAGCAGTACTTC CASSLEGGSPYEQYF
- TRBJ1-1 - TRBV7-9 TGTGCCAGCAGCTTAGAACAGGTCCGAGGGGCTGAAGCTTTCTTT CASSLEQVRGAEAFF
- TRBJ2-5 TRBD1 TRBV28 TGTGCCAGCAGTAACGACAGGGCCTACCAAGAGACCCAGTACTTC CASSNDRAYQETQYF
- TRBJ2-1 - TRBV7-8 TGTGCCAGCAGTTTCTACGACCCTGCATCTCCCTACGGGCAGTTCTTC CASSFYDPASPYGQFF
- TRBJ2-7 - TRBV10-1 TGCGCCAGCAGTGAAAAGTCTTTGGGGTACGAGCAGTACTTC CASSEKSLGYEQYF
- TRBJ2-1 TRBD2 TRBV4-3 TGCGCCAGCAGCCAGAAACCGGGACTAGCGGGATCTGTGCAGTTCTTC CASSQKPGLAGSVQFF
- TRBJ1-5 TRBD1 TRBV4-1 TGCGCCAGCAGCCAACGGACAGGGTACAATCAGCCCCAGCATTTT CASSQRTGYNQPQHF
few TRBJ2-1 - TRBV7-7 TGTGCTAGCAGCTCCACGAATGGCAATGAGCAGTTCTTC CASSSTNGNEQFF
- TRBJ1-4 - TRBV20-1 TGCAGTCCTCATTGGCAGGACGGAGAAAAACTGTTTTTT CSPHWQDGEKLFF
few TRBJ2-1 - TRBV4-1 TGCGCCAGCAGCCAACCAGTCCAGGGGCATGAGCAGTTCTTC CASSQPVQGHEQFF
few TRBJ2-3 - TRBV7-7 TGTGCTAGCGCGAATCTCAGTTCGGATACGCAGTATTTT CASANLSSDTQYF
once TRBJ2-7 TRBD2 TRBV10-3 TGTGCCATCAGTGAGGTGGCTAGCGGTGCTCTCGCCTACGAGCAGTACTTC CAISEVASGALAYEQYF
- TRBJ1-1 - TRBV3-1 TGTGCCAGCAGCCTCGATATCGGACAGCCGAACACTGAAGCTTTCTTT CASSLDIGQPNTEAFF
- TRBJ2-2 - TRBV7-9 TGTGCCAGCAGCTTAAATAAGAACACCGGGGAGCTGTTTTTT CASSLNKNTGELFF
- TRBJ2-1 - TRBV20-1 TGCAATGCTAGGAAACCGGGACTGTCTAATGAGCAGTTCTTC CNARKPGLSNEQFF
few TRBJ1-1 TRBD1 TRBV6-5 TGTGCCAGCAGTTTCAGGGGGTCGGGCACTGAAGCTTTCTTT CASSFRGSGTEAFF
- TRBJ2-7 - TRBV20-1 TGCAGTGCTAGCCCCGGGGGACAGTCCTACGAGCGGTACTTC CSASPGGQSYERYF
- TRBJ2-5 - TRBV7-2 TGTGCCAGCAGCTTAGTGGGAAGGGAAGAGACCCAGTACTTC CASSLVGREETQYF